In its sample, the clone carrying this T cell receptor beta chain was seen once. This entry is derived from a study of cytomegalovirus exposure and HLA in healthy donors. Researchers ran the PCR with 60 Vbeta and 13 Jbeta primers. This table comes from immunoSEQ multiplex PCR, and its TCRdb copy is limited to in-frame clones, with some not included. The sample has 150,000 to 200,000 clones; roughly 80% are singletons. The V gene's germline CDR1 is MDHEN and CDR2 SYDVKM. V dropped 5 bases and J dropped 4; count of bases not matched to a gene: 6. The CDR3 has 15 residues. Sequencing was carried out using PBMCs. This chain uses TRBV28 with TRBJ1-2, with TRBD1 identical over 11 bases. The clonotype was recovered from a human donor in good health. In DNA, the CDR3 is TGTGCCAGCAGTCACCGGGACAGGGGGATCTATGGCTACACCTTC. Its translation is CASSHRDRGIYGYTF.